This passage covers 14 T cell receptor beta chains from one sample sequenced in a study of CD8+CD57+ T cells in acquired aplastic anemia. Investigators profiled TCR beta VDJ and CDR3 from genomic DNA template. TCRdb called the reads again in MiXCR, with one record for every CDR3 protein. The sample includes fewer than 250,000 distinct CDR3 sequences, around 45% of them seen just once. Sequencing was done on patients that had shown CD8+CD57+ cell expansion by flow cytometry. Sequenced input: sorted CD4+, CD8+, or CD8+CD57+ T cells (not recorded which) from PBMCs. These receptor sequences come from a human donor with aplastic anemia.

This clonotype showed up many times. The rearrangement uses TRBV20-1 and TRBJ2-7, with D unclear. The CDR3 covers 13 residues. Trimming left V 2 bases short and J 5 bases short, with 13 bases between. Germline assignment: CDR1 DFQATT and CDR2 SNEGSKA (reference sequence). The CDR3 coding sequence is TGCAGTGCTAGAAGTCTCTCCGCGAACGAGCAGTACTTC. This encodes CSARSLSANEQYF.

This clonotype was recorded at least ten times. V is TRBV5-5 and J is TRBJ2-7; 7 bases are a match to TRBD2. The V gene's germline CDR1 is SGHKS and CDR2 YYEKEE (reference sequence). The CDR3 is made up of 15 amino acids. V shed 4 bases and J 1 base; nucleotides not matched to a gene: 8. The CDR3 DNA follows: TGTGCCAGCAGCATCTGGGACTACTCTTCCTACGAGCAGTACTTC. It encodes CASSIWDYSSYEQYF.

This clonotype was seen repeatedly, ten times or more. The chain recombines TRBV9 with TRBJ2-1, with D maybe TRBD1 (5 bases). CDR1 is SGDLS, CDR2 YYNGEE, per germline. This CDR3 is built from 17 residues. The germline V and J ends were trimmed by 4 bases and 2 bases, with 19 bases remaining between them. CDR3 DNA: TGTGCCAGCAGCCGCGAAGACAGTCCACGTACCTACAATGAGCAGTTCTTC. Encoded protein: CASSREDSPRTYNEQFF.

This clonotype was detected once. V gene TRBV7-2 combines with J gene TRBJ1-1, with D maybe TRBD1 (5 bases). V dropped 6 bases and J dropped 0 bases, with 14 bases sitting between them. The CDR3 sequence is 15 residues long. Germline V gives CDR1 SGHTA, CDR2 FQGNSA. CDR3 protein: CASRLGGGVNTEAFF. In DNA form, the CDR3 reads TGTGCCAGCAGGTTGGGGGGAGGAGTGAACACTGAAGCTTTCTTT.

This clonotype was seen many times. The chain has TRBV7-9 and TRBJ2-1; the D gene is possibly TRBD2 (6 bases). CDR3 length: 16 amino acids. In germline, CDR1 is SEHNR, CDR2 FQNEAQ (reference sequence). Trimming stripped 3 bases from V and 2 bases from J, with 14 bases between. The CDR3: CASSFDGSITYNEQFF. CDR3 nucleotides: TGTGCCAGCAGCTTTGACGGGAGCATAACCTACAATGAGCAGTTCTTC. The full variable domain, in which reference TRBV7-9 and TRBJ2-1 provide the parts outside the CDR3, is DTGVSQNPRHKITKRGQNVTFRCDPISEHNRLYWYRQTLGQGPEFLTYFQNEAQLEKSRLLSDRFSAERPKGSFSTLEIQRTEQGDSAMYLCASSFDGSITYNEQFFGPGTRLTVL.

This clonotype has at least ten counts. The rearrangement uses TRBV7-6 and TRBJ2-7, with 10 bases lining up with TRBD2. V trimming: 3 bases; J trimming: 3 bases; junction bases outside the gene matches: 11. Looked up from germline, CDR1 is SGHVS and CDR2 is FNYEAQ. The CDR3 is made up of 17 amino acids. CDR3 sequence: CASSLGTGAGGYYEQYF. The CDR3 DNA reads TGTGCCAGCAGCTTGGGCACCGGAGCGGGGGGGTACTACGAGCAGTACTTC.

This clonotype was seen repeatedly, ten times or more. This chain connects TRBV24-1 to TRBJ2-3; TRBD1 is a possible D gene (5 bases). There are 16 residues in the CDR3. V dropped 1 base and J dropped 0 bases, with 10 bases sitting between them. The germline V gene has CDR1 KGHDR and CDR2 SFDVKD. For the CDR3, the DNA is TGTGCCACCAGTGATTTAACAGGAGCTAGCACAGATACGCAGTATTTT. This codes for CATSDLTGASTDTQYF.

For this clonotype: At one end, the junction sequence differs from germline, possibly due to a read error. J is TRBJ1-6 and V is TRBV12-3 or TRBV12-4; tentative D call: TRBD1 (6 bases). The CDR3 extends over 13 amino acids. In nucleotides, the CDR3 is TGTGCCAGCAGTGGACAGACACTTTCACCCCTCCACTTC. Protein sequence: CASSGQTLSPLHF.

This clonotype was detected many times. The chain couples TRBV20-1 to TRBJ1-2; D is perhaps TRBD1 (6 bases). The CDR3 sequence is 14 residues long. Deletions cut 4 bases from V and 3 bases from J, with 15 bases between. Germline assignment: CDR1 DFQATT and CDR2 SNEGSKA (reference sequence). CDR3 DNA sequence: TGCAGTGCTAATCCCAGGGGCCCGGACTATGGCTACACCTTC. Translation gives CSANPRGPDYGYTF.

With respect to this clonotype: A read error may explain this, as a much larger clone is one base away. The V gene is TRBV9, the J gene TRBJ1-2; 9 bases align to TRBD1. CDR1 SGDLS and CDR2 YYNGEE come from the germline V gene. The CDR3 contains 15 residues. The CDR3 DNA reads as TGTGCCAGCAGCGGAACCGGGACAGGGTCTCATGGCTACATCTTC. It yields the protein CASSGTGTGSHGYIF.

This clonotype has a single count. The V call is TRBV7-3, the J call TRBJ1-4; the D gene is possibly TRBD1 (6 bases). The germline V gene encodes CDR1 SGHTA and CDR2 FQGTGA. V lost 4 bases to trimming and J lost 12 bases, with 15 bases between them. This CDR3 comprises 13 residues. In DNA form, the CDR3 reads TGTGCCAGCAGCTCCTACAGGGATGGGCAACTGTTTTTT. Translated: CASSSYRDGQLFF.

This clonotype was observed many times. The genes are TRBV7-6 and TRBJ1-5, with D possibly TRBD1 on 5 matching bases. CDR3 length: 11 amino acids. Germline values: CDR1 SGHVS, CDR2 FNYEAQ. V was pared by 8 bases and J by 7 bases, with 9 bases between. DNA of the CDR3: TGTGCCAGCGGGGCCGGGCAGCCCCAGCATTTT. Translating it yields CASGAGQPQHF.

The chain carries TRBV27 and TRBJ2-7; D uncertain. V lost 0 bases and J lost 6, with 9 bases in between. Looked up from germline, CDR1 is MNHEY and CDR2 is SMNVEV (reference sequence). This CDR3 is built from 13 residues. The CDR3 DNA sequence: TGTGCCAGCAGTTTATCGCAACTAAGCGAGCAGTACTTC. Amino acids: CASSLSQLSEQYF.

The J gene is TRBJ1-1, the V gene TRBV24-1; D is perhaps TRBD1 (5 bases). The CDR3 covers 13 residues. Trimming shortened V by 8 bases and J by 3 bases, and 12 bases separated the two germline ends. Germline CDR1 and CDR2: KGHDR and SFDVKD. The CDR3 region is CATTEGWDTEAFF. DNA of the CDR3: TGTGCCACCACGGAGGGGTGGGACACTGAAGCTTTCTTT.